A single sample gave rise to the 16 T cell receptor beta chains below, sequenced in a study of blood T cell repertoires in COVID-19. Assay: immunoSEQ multiplex PCR; the TCRdb copy retains only in-frame clones and omits some. The profile shows hundreds of thousands of clones, roughly 91% of them singletons. What was sequenced was peripheral blood. The origin of the receptors is a woman between 25 and 40 years old with COVID-19, enrolled during active disease.

The chain employs TRBV6-6 and TRBJ1-6; 7 positions agree with TRBD1. This CDR3 comprises 15 residues. CDR1 is MNHNY and CDR2 is SVGAGI in the germline V gene (reference sequence). V was clipped by 8 bases and J by 7 bases; unmatched bases: 11. The CDR3 sequence: CASRGTGTENSPLHF. Written as DNA, the CDR3 is TGTGCCAGCCGGGGGACCGGGACAGAGAATTCACCCCTCCACTTT.

The chain couples TRBV27 to TRBJ1-2; D not certain. Germline V gene data show CDR1 as MNHEY and CDR2 as SMNVEV (reference sequence). This CDR3 spans 14 amino acids. Between the trimmed V and J ends, which lost 3 bases and 4 bases, there was a span of 12 bases. The CDR3 DNA sequence: TGTGCCAGCAGTTTGGAGCCCAGACTCTATGGCTACACCTTC. The encoded protein is CASSLEPRLYGYTF.

The CDR3 sequence: CAISDPGEADEKLFF. The CDR3 coding sequence is TGTGCCATCAGTGATCCGGGGGAAGCGGATGAAAAACTGTTTTTT. This chain connects TRBV10-3 to TRBJ1-4; tentative D call: TRBD1 (5 bases). Trimming shortened V by 3 bases and J by 6 bases, and 14 bases separated the two germline ends. Germline-derived CDR1 and CDR2 are ENHRY and SYGVKD. The CDR3 runs 15 residues.

V is TRBV5-4 and J is TRBJ1-2, with D unresolved. The germline gives CDR1 SGHNT, CDR2 YYREEE (reference sequence). V was clipped by 6 bases and J by 0 bases, with 6 bases between them. The CDR3 consists of 12 residues. The CDR3: CASTRANYGYTF. The CDR3 DNA follows: TGTGCCAGCACCCGGGCTAACTATGGCTACACCTTC.

This clone was seen only once. The V call is TRBV6-1, the J call TRBJ1-2; 11 positions agree with TRBD1. The CDR3 is 14 residues long. The germline CDR1 and CDR2 sequences are MNHNS and SASEGT. With V trimmed by 7 bases and J by 8 bases, 9 bases remained unmatched. The CDR3 sequence is CASTPGQGGKGYTF. The CDR3 coding sequence is TGTGCCAGCACCCCGGGACAGGGGGGGAAAGGCTACACCTTC.

The chain couples TRBV19 to TRBJ2-1; TRBD2 matches at 7 bases. This CDR3 is built from 15 residues. After removal of 3 bases from V and 3 bases from J, the junction contained 5 bases not matched to a gene. Germline V gene data show CDR1 as LNHDA and CDR2 as SQIVND (reference sequence). Written as DNA, the CDR3 is TGTGCCAGTAGTATTGGGGGGGTACTCTACAATGAGCAGTTCTTC. This codes for CASSIGGVLYNEQFF.

The chain uses TRBV5-5 and TRBJ1-1; possibly TRBD1 for D (5 bases). This CDR3 is 16 amino acids long. Germline V gene data show CDR1 as SGHKS and CDR2 as YYEKEE (reference sequence). Deletions cut 4 bases from V and 1 base from J, with 17 bases between. In nucleotides, the CDR3 is TGTGCCAGCAGCCCCCACTACAGGAGAGAGAACACTGAAGCTTTCTTT. Amino acid sequence: CASSPHYRRENTEAFF.

The chain has TRBV4-1 and TRBJ1-2; D is unclear. This CDR3 has 17 amino acids. CDR1 and CDR2 from the germline V gene are MGHRA and YSYEKL. V lost 1 base to trimming and J lost 7 bases, with 22 bases between them. CDR3 nucleotides: TGCGCCAGCAGCCAAGGACGGTCGCGAGGGATAGCGTTTGGCTACACCTTC. It translates to CASSQGRSRGIAFGYTF.

The chain couples TRBV4-1 to TRBJ2-7; 7 bases match TRBD2. The CDR3 has 14 residues. Germline CDR1 and CDR2: MGHRA and YSYEKL. Losses at the gene ends were 1 base for V and 6 bases for J; bases not matched to a gene: 6. CDR3 amino acids: CASSQAWGGVEQYF. For the CDR3, the DNA is TGCGCCAGCAGCCAAGCTTGGGGGGGGGTCGAGCAGTACTTC.

The chain joins TRBV7-2 to TRBJ1-4; tentative D call: TRBD1 (6 bases). Trimming took off 7 bases at V and 8 bases at J, with 17 bases between the two ends. The germline V gene has CDR1 SGHTA and CDR2 FQGNSA. This CDR3 spans 14 amino acids. CDR3 coding DNA: TGTGCCAGCACCCTCCGAGGGGGTACGGAAAAACTGTTTTTT. Translation gives CASTLRGGTEKLFF.

The chain recombines TRBV27 with TRBJ2-1, with D perhaps matching TRBD2 (5 bases). Germline CDR1 is MNHEY and CDR2 is SMNVEV (reference sequence). V lost 2 bases, J lost 4 bases, and 15 bases lay in between. CDR3 length equals 16 residues. The CDR3 loop is CASSLRTPRRYNEQFF. The CDR3 nucleotides read TGTGCCAGCAGTTTACGCACTCCTCGGAGGTACAATGAGCAGTTCTTC.

The genes are TRBV5-1 and TRBJ2-7; D possibly corresponds to TRBD1 (6 bases). Germline CDR1 SGHRS, CDR2 YFSETQ. Trimming took 5 bases from V and 5 from J, leaving 17 bases between them. This CDR3 contains 14 residues. The DNA for the CDR3 is TGCGCCAGCAGTGGAGGACAGACATGGGACGAGCAGTACTTC. Translating it yields CASSGGQTWDEQYF.

V usage is TRBV3-1 (or the pseudogene TRBV3-2) and J usage is TRBJ2-5; 10 nucleotides line up with TRBD2. The CDR3 runs 14 residues. Looked up from germline, CDR1 is LGHDT and CDR2 is YNNKEL (reference sequence). V trimming: 4 bases; J trimming: 3 bases; junction bases outside the gene matches: 2. The CDR3 DNA reads TGTGCCAGCAGCCTTAGCGGGGGGAAAGAGACCCAGTACTTC. It codes for CASSLSGGKETQYF.

This clone was observed once. The V call is TRBV9, the J call TRBJ1-3; TRBD1 matches 12 bases. The V segment lost 0 bases and the J segment 0 bases; nucleotides outside the gene matches: 7. This CDR3 comprises 19 residues. Germline V gene data show CDR1 as SGDLS and CDR2 as YYNGEE. The CDR3 is CASSVGDRGRLSSGNTIYF. CDR3 bases: TGTGCCAGCAGCGTAGGGGACAGGGGGCGGTTAAGCTCTGGAAACACCATATATTTT.

The chain couples TRBV14 to TRBJ1-1; 7 bases fit TRBD1. The junction had 18 bases not matched to a gene; V was cut back by 0 bases and J by 8 bases. Germline V lookup: CDR1 SGHDN, CDR2 FVKESK. The CDR3 covers 18 residues. Written as DNA, the CDR3 is TGTGCCAGCAGCCAAGATTTCTCAGGGGGATTTAAGACTATAGAAGCTTTCTTT. This gives the protein CASSQDFSGGFKTIEAFF. The variable domain in full, completed from reference TRBV14 and TRBJ1-1, reads EAGVTQFPSHSVIEKGQTVTLRCDPISGHDNLYWYRRVMGKEIKFLLHFVKESKQDESGMPNNRFLAERTGGTYSTLKVQPAELEDSGVYFCASSQDFSGGFKTIEAFFGQGTRLTVV.

The CDR3 reads CASSLRTGGAYGYTF. The CDR3 nucleotides read TGTGCCAGCAGTCTCAGGACAGGGGGCGCCTATGGCTACACCTTC. The genes are TRBV6-5 and TRBJ1-2; 11 bases agree with TRBD1. Germline V lookup: CDR1 MNHEY, CDR2 SVGAGI. CDR3 length: 15 amino acids. The trim removed 5 bases at V and 4 bases at J, leaving 6 bases unmatched.